This T cell receptor (beta chain) was documented in a study of cytomegalovirus exposure and HLA in healthy donors. The ends were cut back, 3 bases at V and 4 bases at J, with 9 bases in the middle. This CDR3 region has 13 residues. CDR1 SGHNT and CDR2 YENEEA come from the germline V gene. 13 Jbeta primers and 60 Vbeta primers were used for the PCR. The table came from immunoSEQ multiplex PCR; TCRdb's copy has only in-frame clones and leaves some out. This table holds under 250,000 clones, 65% to 80% found once. The source is a woman in her 30s in good health and CMV-seropositive. The sample comprised PBMCs. This sequence joins TRBV11-3 and TRBJ1-1; maybe TRBD1 (5 bases). CDR3: CASSFRTSTEAFF. The DNA for the CDR3 is TGTGCCAGCAGCTTCAGGACAAGCACTGAAGCTTTCTTT.